The clone carrying this T cell receptor (beta chain) has only one observation. Its cognate antigen is unknown. Primers included in the PCR were 60 Vbeta and 13 Jbeta primers. Sequencing used immunoSEQ multiplex PCR; TCRdb keeps in-frame clones, though not all of them. The sample comprises 75,000 to 100,000 clones, over 65% of which are singletons, and approximately 3.5% rests with the top ten. CDR1 and CDR2 (germline): SEHNR, FQNEAQ (reference sequence). Trimming cost V 5 bases and J 4 bases, with 14 bases left between them. The CDR3 runs to 14 residues. This sample was included in a study of cytomegalovirus exposure and HLA in healthy donors. Regarding the study as a whole: A later analysis found common viral pathogens apparently linked to several of the most significant clusters.

V and J are TRBV7-9 and TRBJ2-5, with a possible D match to TRBD1 (5 bases). The sequenced material came from PBMCs. The clonotype was recovered from a man aged 35 to 55 in good health and CMV-seronegative. CDR3 nucleotides: TGTGCCAGCAGCCCGAACGCAGGGTTAGAGACCCAGTACTTC. It is translated as CASSPNAGLETQYF.